These 20 T cell receptor beta chains originate from one sample sequenced in a study of T cells in tuberculosis. Sequenced by immunoSEQ multiplex PCR; TCRdb stores in-frame clones only, minus some. Of over 30,000 clones detected, roughly 93% appear once; the ten largest clones hold approximately 10%. Sample time point: new active TB diagnosis, blood taken before or within 7 days of starting treatment. Sequenced here: PBMCs, sampled at tuberculosis diagnosis. The receptor source for this set is an adult with tuberculosis.

This rearrangement joins TRBV7-8 to TRBJ1-2; 8 nucleotides line up with TRBD1. Germline trimming cut 3 bases from V and 3 bases from J; bases unmatched to any gene: 0. Germline CDR1 is SGHVS and CDR2 is FQNEAQ. This CDR3 spans 13 amino acids. This CDR3 reads CASSFRGHYGYTF. In DNA, the CDR3 is TGTGCCAGCAGCTTCAGGGGGCACTATGGCTACACCTTC.

This sequence joins TRBV9 and TRBJ1-1, with D tentatively TRBD1 (5 bases). The germline V and J ends were trimmed by 4 bases and 0 bases, with 16 bases remaining between them. Germline V gene sequence: CDR1 SGDLS, CDR2 YYNGEE. The CDR3 spans 16 residues. CDR3 DNA: TGTGCCAGCAGCCCGGGCCAGTCGGGGGTGAACACTGAAGCTTTCTTT. Translating it yields CASSPGQSGVNTEAFF. Full variable domain (missing parts from reference TRBV9 and TRBJ1-1): DSGVTQTPKHLITATGQRVTLRCSPRSGDLSVYWYQQSLDQGLQFLIQYYNGEERAKGNILERFSAQQFPDLHSELNLSSLELGDSALYFCASSPGQSGVNTEAFFGQGTRLTVV.

J is TRBJ1-1 and V is TRBV6-5, with 12 positions matching TRBD1. Losses at the gene ends were 2 bases for V and 8 bases for J; bases not matched to a gene: 9. The CDR3 extends over 16 amino acids. Germline CDR1 and CDR2: MNHEY and SVGAGI. CDR3 amino acids: CASSYGGTGGGREAFF. The CDR3 DNA reads as TGTGCCAGCAGTTACGGCGGGACAGGGGGCGGGAGGGAAGCTTTCTTT.

The chain is built from TRBV28 and TRBJ2-7, with 10 bases aligning to TRBD2. CDR3 length: 15 residues. Germline loops: CDR1 MDHEN, CDR2 SYDVKM. V shed 6 bases, J shed 0 bases, and the junction held 5 bases outside the gene matches. CDR3 in amino acids: CASRPAGGGSYEQYF. The CDR3 DNA reads as TGTGCCAGCAGACCAGCGGGAGGGGGCTCCTACGAGCAGTACTTC.

The J gene is TRBJ2-3, the V gene TRBV27; TRBD1 matches at 10 bases. CDR3 size: 17 residues. The germline CDR1 and CDR2 sequences are MNHEY and SMNVEV (reference sequence). Unmatched junction bases numbered 7, after V lost 3 bases and J lost 1 base. Here the CDR3 reads CASSFPSGTGGTDTQYF. The CDR3 region has the DNA TGTGCCAGCAGTTTCCCTTCCGGGACAGGGGGCACAGATACGCAGTATTTT.

CDR3 DNA sequence: TGCGCCAGCAGCCAAGTGGGCCAGGAAGAGACCCAGTACTTC. Its translation is CASSQVGQEETQYF. This chain joins TRBV4-1 and TRBJ2-5; D gene ambiguous. Germline CDR1 is MGHRA and CDR2 is YSYEKL. The CDR3 spans 14 residues. With 1 base removed from V and 3 bases from J, the gap between germline ends came to 9 bases.

The chain joins TRBV12-5 to TRBJ2-7; perhaps TRBD1 as D (5 bases). Trimming pared 1 base from V and 6 bases from J, leaving 7 bases between. CDR1 is LGHNT, CDR2 FRNRAP, per germline. This CDR3 has 12 amino acids. The CDR3 here is CASGLAGSEQYF. The DNA of the CDR3 is TGTGCTAGTGGTTTGGCAGGGTCCGAGCAGTACTTC.

The chain has TRBV29-1 and TRBJ2-1, with 7 bases that match TRBD2. Per the germline V gene, CDR1 is SQVTM and CDR2 is ANQGSEA. The CDR3 is 14 residues long. V dropped 3 bases and J dropped 9; count of bases not matched to a gene: 11. CDR3 sequence: CSVEHRLAGGEQFF. The CDR3 coding sequence is TGCAGCGTTGAGCATCGACTAGCCGGGGGTGAGCAGTTCTTC.

The chain carries TRBV28 and TRBJ2-7; D is perhaps TRBD1 (6 bases). The V end was cut by 1 base, the J end by 4 bases, with 11 bases between. Germline-derived CDR1 and CDR2 are MDHEN and SYDVKM. The CDR3 extends over 14 amino acids. CDR3 region: CASSLSGAVYEQYF. In nucleotides, the CDR3 is TGTGCCAGCAGTTTATCAGGGGCTGTGTACGAGCAGTACTTC. The whole variable domain, filled in from reference TRBV28 and TRBJ2-7, reads DVKVTQSSRYLVKRTGEKVFLECVQDMDHENMFWYRQDPGLGLRLIYFSYDVKMKEKGDIPEGYSVSREKKERFSLILESASTNQTSMYLCASSLSGAVYEQYFGPGTRLTVT.

The gene calls are TRBV18 and TRBJ1-5; D is undetermined. This CDR3 comprises 15 residues. Deletions cut 2 bases from V and 3 bases from J, with 11 bases between. The germline gives CDR1 KGHSH, CDR2 LQKENI. The CDR3 DNA reads TGTGCCAGCTCACCAAGTAGTCAGGCCAATCAGCCCCAGCATTTT. Amino acid sequence: CASSPSSQANQPQHF.

This chain uses TRBV7-8 with TRBJ1-3; 9 bases fit TRBD1. Trimming at V came to 5 bases and at J to 4 bases, leaving 9 bases not matched to a gene. The germline CDR1 and CDR2 sequences are SGHVS and FQNEAQ. This CDR3 has 16 residues. The CDR3 DNA reads TGTGCCAGCAGCGGGACGGACAGGGGCACAGGAAACACCATATATTTT. It yields the protein CASSGTDRGTGNTIYF.

The chain carries TRBV19 and TRBJ2-7; 7 positions match TRBD2. Germline V gene sequence: CDR1 LNHDA, CDR2 SQIVND (reference sequence). The CDR3 loop spans 13 amino acids. V lost 6 bases, J lost 4 bases, and 6 bases stayed unmatched. The CDR3 nucleotides read TGTGCCAGTAGCCCCTCGGGGGGATACGAGCAGTACTTC. Translation: CASSPSGGYEQYF.

A few counts support this clone. The genes are TRBV28 and TRBJ2-5; D possibly corresponds to TRBD1 (5 bases). The V end was cut by 5 bases, the J end by 5 bases, with 15 bases between. Germline V gene lookup returns CDR1 MDHEN and CDR2 SYDVKM. The length of the CDR3 is 14 residues. The CDR3 nucleotides are TGTGCCAGCAGTGGCCTAGGGGTCGGGGAGACCCAGTACTTC. It translates to CASSGLGVGETQYF.

This clone was picked up a small number of times. The rearrangement uses TRBV10-1 and TRBJ2-2; tentatively, D is TRBD1 (5 bases). Trimming removed 6 bases at V and 1 base at J, with 9 bases between. CDR1 is WNHNN and CDR2 is SYGVQD in the germline V gene (reference sequence). CDR3 length equals 14 residues. The CDR3 protein is CASRDTGNTGELFF. Here the CDR3 DNA reads TGCGCCAGCAGGGATACAGGGAACACCGGGGAGCTGTTTTTT.

This chain uses TRBV6-5 with TRBJ1-2; 10 bases agree with TRBD1. J gave up 6 bases and V 6 bases, and 7 bases lay outside the gene matches. Germline V CDR1 and CDR2: MNHEY, SVGAGI. The CDR3 extends over 14 amino acids. The CDR3 DNA is TGTGCCAGCAGACCAGGGACAGGGGTCGATGGCTACACCTTC. Protein sequence: CASRPGTGVDGYTF.

V and J are TRBV7-9 and TRBJ2-7; 9 bases are a match to TRBD2. With 4 bases clipped from V and 0 bases from J, the junction kept 4 bases outside the gene matches. The CDR3 runs to 15 residues. The V gene's germline CDR1 is SEHNR and CDR2 FQNEAQ (reference sequence). CDR3 DNA: TGTGCCAGCAGCTCCACTAGCGGGTACTCCTACGAGCAGTACTTC. This encodes CASSSTSGYSYEQYF.

The chain couples TRBV6-1 to TRBJ1-3; 7 bases match TRBD1. V was clipped by 6 bases and J by 15 bases; unmatched bases: 5. From germline, CDR1 is MNHNS and CDR2 SASEGT. CDR3 length: 10 amino acids. CDR3 in DNA: TGTGCCAGCAGCACAGGGGTAACATATTTT. This codes for CASSTGVTYF.

The chain employs TRBV6-5 and TRBJ2-7, with 11 bases lining up with TRBD2. The CDR3 sequence is 13 residues long. Germline CDR1 and CDR2: MNHEY and SVGAGI. V gave up 4 bases and J gave up 7 bases; unmatched junction bases: 3. Written as DNA, the CDR3 is TGTGCCAGCAGTTCCGGGACTAGCGGTGAGCAGTACTTC. Protein product: CASSSGTSGEQYF.

This rearrangement joins TRBV5-1 to TRBJ2-1; 7 bases align to TRBD1. V trimming: 4 bases; J trimming: 1 base; junction bases outside the gene matches: 2. This CDR3 has 14 residues. Germline V lookup: CDR1 SGHRS, CDR2 YFSETQ. The CDR3 is CASSMGQSYNEQFF. The CDR3 coding sequence is TGCGCCAGCAGCATGGGACAGTCCTACAATGAGCAGTTCTTC.

V gene TRBV4-1 combines with J gene TRBJ1-5; D call uncertain. V was cut by 3 bases and J by 0 bases, with 9 bases left in between. CDR1 and CDR2 (germline): MGHRA, YSYEKL. This CDR3 has 15 residues. The CDR3 loop reads CASSHYQDSNQPQHF. The DNA of the CDR3 is TGCGCCAGCAGCCATTATCAGGATAGCAATCAGCCCCAGCATTTT.